The 23 T cell receptor beta chains listed next were all sequenced from one sample in a study of blood T cell repertoires in COVID-19. Sequencing used immunoSEQ multiplex PCR; TCRdb keeps in-frame clones, though not all of them. The sample lists some 47,000 clones; 80% to 90% were seen once. Input material: peripheral blood. The receptor set was obtained from a woman older than 75 with acute or convalescent COVID-19.

This clone was recorded once. The chain couples TRBV29-1 to TRBJ1-1; 7 nucleotides agree with TRBD1. Germline values: CDR1 SQVTM, CDR2 ANQGSEA. Trimming cost V 1 base and J 5 bases; bases outside gene matches: 7. This CDR3 spans 14 amino acids. CDR3 sequence (DNA): TGCAGCGTTGAAGGGGACAGCGGTGGGACTGAAGCTTTCTTT. The encoded protein is CSVEGDSGGTEAFF.

This rearrangement joins TRBV19 to TRBJ2-2, with D maybe TRBD1 (6 bases). V lost 9 bases to trimming and J lost 2 bases, with 10 bases between them. The germline CDR1 and CDR2 sequences are LNHDA and SQIVND (reference sequence). The CDR3 has 13 residues. The CDR3 DNA follows: TGTGCCAGCAGAGGGGGAAACACCGGGGAGCTGTTTTTT. The encoded protein is CASRGGNTGELFF.

The CDR3 is CASSLNSGVNNEQFF. CDR3 DNA sequence: TGCGCCAGCAGCTTGAATAGCGGGGTTAATAATGAGCAGTTCTTC. The genes are TRBV5-1 and TRBJ2-1; 8 nucleotides align to TRBD2. Germline V lookup: CDR1 SGHRS, CDR2 YFSETQ. There are 15 residues in the CDR3. V trimming: 1 base; J trimming: 7 bases; junction bases outside the gene matches: 7.

The chain couples TRBV18 to TRBJ2-7; 7 bases match TRBD1. The CDR3 covers 14 residues. The junction had 5 bases not matched to a gene; V was cut back by 3 bases and J by 3 bases. Germline values: CDR1 KGHSH, CDR2 LQKENI. In DNA, the CDR3 is TGTGCCAGCTCACCGGGACAGAGCCGCTACGAGCAGTACTTC. Translating it yields CASSPGQSRYEQYF.

This sequence joins TRBV7-2 and TRBJ1-4; no clear D gene. CDR3 size: 16 residues. Trimming cost V 0 bases and J 3 bases, with 11 bases left between them. CDR1 and CDR2 (germline): SGHTA, FQGNSA. The chain's CDR3 is CASSLAGELSNEKLFF. The CDR3 region has the DNA TGTGCCAGCAGCTTAGCCGGGGAGTTATCTAATGAAAAACTGTTTTTT.

This clone has only a few counts. The chain carries TRBV5-1 and TRBJ1-2; 7 bases align to TRBD1. The V gene end was trimmed by 1 base and the J gene end by 7 bases; junction bases not matched to a gene: 7. CDR3 length: 14 residues. CDR1 SGHRS and CDR2 YFSETQ come from the germline V gene. CDR3 region: CASSLSTGNAGYTF. Written as DNA, the CDR3 is TGCGCCAGCAGCTTGTCGACAGGGAATGCTGGCTACACCTTC.

This chain uses TRBV5-6 with TRBJ1-4, with a weak D call TRBD1 (6 bases). Germline CDR1 reads SGHDT; CDR2 reads YYEEEE. The CDR3 extends over 16 amino acids. V lost 1 base and J lost 8, with 18 bases in between. CDR3: CASSLKSRARGEKLFF. The CDR3 DNA follows: TGTGCCAGCAGCTTGAAGAGCAGGGCAAGGGGGGAAAAACTGTTTTTT.

The rearrangement links TRBV2 to TRBJ1-2; D is ambiguous. The germline gives CDR1 SNHLY, CDR2 FYNNEI. V lost 0 bases and J lost 4, with 12 bases in between. This CDR3 contains 15 residues. The CDR3 region is CASSEAEGPGYGYTF. DNA for the CDR3: TGTGCCAGCAGTGAAGCAGAGGGCCCGGGCTATGGCTACACCTTC. Filled out from reference TRBV2 and TRBJ1-2, the complete variable domain reads EPEVTQTPSHQVTQMGQEVILRCVPISNHLYFYWYRQILGQKVEFLVSFYNNEISEKSEIFDDQFSVERPDGSNFTLKIRSTKLEDSAMYFCASSEAEGPGYGYTFGSGTRLTVV.

The V and J genes are TRBV3-1 (or the pseudogene TRBV3-2) and TRBJ1-2, with 7 bases that match TRBD1. J gave up 0 bases and V 4 bases, and 5 bases lay outside the gene matches. Germline values: CDR1 LGHDT, CDR2 YNNKEL (reference sequence). This CDR3 contains 15 residues. CDR3 sequence reads: CASSPGTAANYGYTF. The CDR3, as DNA: TGTGCCAGCAGCCCCGGGACAGCGGCTAACTATGGCTACACCTTC.

The chain links TRBV18 to TRBJ2-2, with D possibly TRBD1 on 6 matching bases. The V end was cut by 6 bases, the J end by 4 bases, with 18 bases between. CDR3 size: 16 residues. Germline loops: CDR1 KGHSH, CDR2 LQKENI. In nucleotides, the CDR3 is TGTGCCAGCTCCCGGGACAATCAATTTGGCACCGGGGAGCTGTTTTTT. This encodes CASSRDNQFGTGELFF.

The genes are TRBV6-5 and TRBJ1-5, with D uncertain. Per germline, CDR1 MNHEY and CDR2 SVGAGI. The CDR3 is made up of 13 amino acids. Trimming took 8 bases from V and 2 from J, leaving 10 bases between them. The CDR3 sequence is CASQRLGNQPQHF. Written as DNA, the CDR3 is TGTGCCAGCCAGAGGCTCGGCAATCAGCCCCAGCATTTT.

In its sample, this clone was seen a few times. J is TRBJ2-7 and V is TRBV19; no clear D. Germline CDR1 reads LNHDA; CDR2 reads SQIVND (reference sequence). The CDR3 extends over 13 amino acids. The ends were cut back, 2 bases at V and 6 bases at J, with 11 bases in the middle. The CDR3 loop is CASSINREGEQYF. Written as DNA, the CDR3 is TGTGCCAGTAGTATAAACAGAGAAGGCGAGCAGTACTTC.

The CDR3 region is CASSPSTSGDYEQYF. In DNA form, the CDR3 reads TGTGCCAGCAGTCCTTCGACTAGCGGGGATTACGAGCAGTACTTC. The chain is built from TRBV6-5 and TRBJ2-7; 11 positions agree with TRBD2. The V gene end was trimmed by 5 bases and the J gene end by 4 bases; junction bases not matched to a gene: 7. The germline gives CDR1 MNHEY, CDR2 SVGAGI. The CDR3 has 15 residues.

The chain joins TRBV29-1 to TRBJ2-7; D is possibly TRBD2 (5 bases). The CDR3 totals 13 residues. CDR1 is SQVTM, CDR2 ANQGSEA, per germline. Trimming removed 4 bases at V and 2 bases at J, with 12 bases between. The CDR3 spells CSVGLAYTYEQYF. In nucleotides, the CDR3 is TGCAGCGTTGGGCTAGCCTACACCTACGAGCAGTACTTC.

This chain uses TRBV13 with TRBJ2-2; TRBD1 matches at 7 bases. J lost 3 bases, V lost 6 bases, and 7 bases had no gene match. CDR1 PRHDT and CDR2 FYEKMQ come from the germline V gene (reference sequence). The CDR3 is 15 residues long. The CDR3 sequence is CASRYPGQYTGELFF. CDR3 DNA: TGTGCCAGCAGATACCCGGGACAGTACACCGGGGAGCTGTTTTTT.

The V and J genes are TRBV27 and TRBJ1-2; D is uncertain. This CDR3 is 14 amino acids long. Trimming left V 0 bases short and J 3 bases short, with 8 bases between. Germline CDR1 reads MNHEY; CDR2 reads SMNVEV (reference sequence). DNA of the CDR3: TGTGCCAGCAGTTTATCGCAGGATCACTATGGCTACACCTTC. It yields the protein CASSLSQDHYGYTF.

As concerns this clone: This same CDR3 is encoded by further DNA sequences in the sample. The chain has TRBV9 and TRBJ1-2, with D possibly matching TRBD1 (6 bases). Trimming removed 2 bases from V and 2 bases from J, with 7 bases in between. CDR1 is SGDLS, CDR2 YYNGEE, per germline. The CDR3 covers 13 residues. CDR3 DNA: TGTGCCAGCAGCGTGGACAGCAACTATGGCTACACCTTC. This translates into CASSVDSNYGYTF.

The gene calls are TRBV15 and TRBJ2-3; D unclear. CDR3 size: 16 residues. Germline assignment: CDR1 LNHNV and CDR2 YYDKDF (reference sequence). V lost 0 bases and J 0 bases, leaving 10 bases between the germline ends. The CDR3 sequence: CATSRDPSSSTDTQYF. As DNA, the CDR3 is TGTGCCACCAGCAGAGATCCGAGTAGCAGCACAGATACGCAGTATTTT.

The V gene is TRBV6-6, the J gene TRBJ1-4, with 9 bases lining up with TRBD1. Germline loops: CDR1 MNHNY, CDR2 SVGAGI (reference sequence). The CDR3 has 15 amino acids. V dropped 5 bases and J dropped 7; count of bases not matched to a gene: 8. The CDR3 loop reads CASSRSQGAGEKLFF. CDR3 in DNA: TGTGCCAGCAGTCGCTCACAGGGGGCTGGTGAAAAACTGTTTTTT.

The J gene is TRBJ2-3, the V gene TRBV5-4, with TRBD2 matching over 13 bases. Germline V gene data show CDR1 as SGHNT and CDR2 as YYREEE (reference sequence). The CDR3 totals 16 residues. Trimming took 4 bases from V and 1 from J; bases not matched to a gene: 3. This CDR3 reads CASSPGTSGGTDTQYF. In DNA, the CDR3 is TGTGCCAGCAGCCCCGGGACTAGCGGGGGCACAGATACGCAGTATTTT.

The V and J genes are TRBV30 and TRBJ2-5; 7 nucleotides align to TRBD1. The CDR3 has 15 residues. The germline CDR1 and CDR2 sequences are GTSNPN and SVGIG (reference sequence). J gave up 2 bases and V 4 bases, and 10 bases lay outside the gene matches. The CDR3 loop reads CAWTDRSRGQETQYF. The CDR3 DNA reads TGTGCCTGGACGGATAGGTCCAGGGGGCAAGAGACCCAGTACTTC.

The CDR3 sequence is CASSSGQSEQPQHF. The CDR3 coding sequence is TGTGCCAGCAGTTCGGGACAGTCAGAACAGCCCCAGCATTTT. The chain uses TRBV6-5 and TRBJ1-5; 7 bases line up with TRBD1. Germline CDR1 and CDR2: MNHEY and SVGAGI. The CDR3 is made up of 14 amino acids. V lost 4 bases to trimming and J lost 7 bases; unmatched junction nucleotides: 7.

The V call is TRBV10-3, the J call TRBJ2-1; 8 bases map to TRBD1. The V segment lost 2 bases and the J segment 7 bases; nucleotides outside the gene matches: 1. This CDR3 is 13 amino acids long. Per the germline V gene, CDR1 is ENHRY and CDR2 is SYGVKD. CDR3 residues: CAISEDRGNEQFF. CDR3 nucleotides: TGTGCCATCAGTGAGGACAGGGGAAATGAGCAGTTCTTC.